This T cell receptor beta chain was recovered during a study of shared clonotypes between healthy human individuals. The CDR3 loop spans 15 amino acids. Trimming left V 1 base short and J 0 bases short, with 10 bases between. CDR1 LNHDA and CDR2 SQIVND come from the germline V gene (reference sequence). The assay ran at deep level. The assay was immunoSEQ multiplex PCR, and TCRdb's table has in-frame clones only and misses some. The sample shows 2,500,000 or so clones, about 92% of them seen only once. The V call is TRBV19, the J call TRBJ2-7; D perhaps matches TRBD1 (5 bases). The sample taken for sequencing was naive CD4+ T cells sorted from blood. The sample's subset: CD45RA+ positively selected. This clonotype was obtained from a man younger than 30 in good health. CDR3 in amino acids: CASSIVAGFSYEQYF. Here the CDR3 DNA reads TGTGCCAGTAGTATAGTAGCAGGGTTCTCCTACGAGCAGTACTTC.